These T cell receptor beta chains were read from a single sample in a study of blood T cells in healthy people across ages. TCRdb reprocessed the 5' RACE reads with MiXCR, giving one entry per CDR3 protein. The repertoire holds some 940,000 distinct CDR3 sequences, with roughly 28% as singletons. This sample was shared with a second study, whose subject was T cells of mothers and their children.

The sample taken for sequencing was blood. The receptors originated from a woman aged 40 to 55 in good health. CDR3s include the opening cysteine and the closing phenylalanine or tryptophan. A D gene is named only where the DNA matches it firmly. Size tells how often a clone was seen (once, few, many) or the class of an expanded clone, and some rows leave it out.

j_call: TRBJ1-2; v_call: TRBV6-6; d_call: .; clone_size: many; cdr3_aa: CASSPTGSNYGYTF; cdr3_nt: TGTGCCAGCAGCCCTACAGGGTCTAACTATGGCTACACCTTC
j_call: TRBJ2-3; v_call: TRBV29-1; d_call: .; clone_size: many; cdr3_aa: CSAGRPTDTQYF; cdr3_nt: TGCAGCGCTGGAAGGCCCACAGATACGCAGTATTTT
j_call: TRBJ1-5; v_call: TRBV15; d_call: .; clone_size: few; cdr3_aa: CATSIAGFNQPQHF; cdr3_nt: TGTGCCACCAGCATTGCGGGGTTCAATCAGCCCCAGCATTTT
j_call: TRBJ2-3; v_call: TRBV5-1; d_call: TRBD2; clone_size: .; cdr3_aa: CASGLAGGSEDTQYF; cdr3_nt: TGCGCCAGCGGACTAGCGGGGGGTTCTGAGGATACGCAGTATTTT
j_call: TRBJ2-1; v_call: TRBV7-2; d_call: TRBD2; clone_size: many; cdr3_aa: CASSPRPGLADEQFF; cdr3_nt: TGTGCCAGCAGCCCCCGACCCGGACTAGCGGATGAGCAGTTCTTC
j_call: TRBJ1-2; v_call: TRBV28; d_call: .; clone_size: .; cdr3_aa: CASSLLSGGDYTF; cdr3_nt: TGTGCCAGCAGTTTACTGTCCGGGGGCGACTACACCTTC
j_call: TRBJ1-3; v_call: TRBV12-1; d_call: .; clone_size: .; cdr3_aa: CARQGTPRGNTIYF; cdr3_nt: TGTGCCAGACAGGGGACGCCGCGCGGAAACACCATATATTTT
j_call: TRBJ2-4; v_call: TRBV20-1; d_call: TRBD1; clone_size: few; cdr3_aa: CSAITGTGVNIQYF; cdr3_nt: TGCAGTGCTATTACCGGGACAGGGGTTAACATTCAGTACTTC
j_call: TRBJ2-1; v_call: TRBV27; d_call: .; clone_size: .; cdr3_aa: CASSFGGLGRGGEQFF; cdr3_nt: TGTGCCAGCAGTTTTGGAGGACTGGGTAGGGGAGGCGAGCAGTTCTTC
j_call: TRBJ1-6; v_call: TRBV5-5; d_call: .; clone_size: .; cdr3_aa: CASSLGSRDSPLHF; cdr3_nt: TGTGCCAGCAGCTTAGGTAGCAGAGATTCACCCCTCCACTTT
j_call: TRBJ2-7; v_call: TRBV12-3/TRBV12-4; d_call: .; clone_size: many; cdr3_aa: CASSLGQGIFEQYF; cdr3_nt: TGTGCCAGCAGTTTAGGCCAGGGAATCTTCGAGCAGTACTTC
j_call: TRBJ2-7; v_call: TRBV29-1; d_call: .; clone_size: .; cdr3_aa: CSVEATGKKDPQYF; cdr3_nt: TGCAGCGTTGAAGCTACCGGAAAAAAGGACCCCCAGTACTTC
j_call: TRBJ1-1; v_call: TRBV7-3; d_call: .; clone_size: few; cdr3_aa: CASTLPQGMNTEAFF; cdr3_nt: TGTGCCAGCACCCTCCCCCAAGGTATGAACACTGAAGCTTTCTTT
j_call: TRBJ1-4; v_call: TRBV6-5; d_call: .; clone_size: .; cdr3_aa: CASSYGPDNEKLFF; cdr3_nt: TGTGCCAGCAGTTACGGCCCGGATAATGAAAAACTGTTTTTT
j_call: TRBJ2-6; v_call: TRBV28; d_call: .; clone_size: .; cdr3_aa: CASSFPGVSGANVLTF; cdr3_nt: TGTGCCAGCAGTTTTCCCGGGGTTTCTGGGGCCAACGTCCTGACTTTC
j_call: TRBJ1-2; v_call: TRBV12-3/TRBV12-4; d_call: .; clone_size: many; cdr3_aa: CASGVGGASGGYTF; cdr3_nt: TGTGCCAGCGGCGTTGGGGGTGCGTCTGGTGGCTACACCTTC
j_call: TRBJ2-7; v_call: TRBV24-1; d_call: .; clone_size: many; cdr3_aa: CATSDPATGTHEQYF; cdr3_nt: TGTGCCACCAGTGACCCAGCGACCGGGACCCACGAGCAGTACTTC
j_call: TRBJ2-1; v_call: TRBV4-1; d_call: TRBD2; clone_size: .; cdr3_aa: CANSQDVERGAYNEQFF; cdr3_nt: TGCGCCAACAGCCAAGATGTCGAGCGGGGGGCCTACAATGAGCAGTTCTTC
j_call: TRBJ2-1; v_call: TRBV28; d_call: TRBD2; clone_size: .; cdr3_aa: CASSPAGATSGGEQFF; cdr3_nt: TGTGCCAGCAGTCCCGCGGGCGCGACTAGCGGTGGGGAGCAGTTCTTC
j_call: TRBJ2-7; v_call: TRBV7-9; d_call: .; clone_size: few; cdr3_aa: CASSRRGGQGYEQYF; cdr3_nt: TGTGCCAGCAGCCGCCGCGGGGGACAAGGCTACGAGCAGTACTTC
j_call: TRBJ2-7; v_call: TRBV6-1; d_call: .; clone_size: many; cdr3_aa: CASSINIGVEQYF; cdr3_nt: TGTGCCAGCAGTATCAACATAGGGGTCGAGCAGTACTTC
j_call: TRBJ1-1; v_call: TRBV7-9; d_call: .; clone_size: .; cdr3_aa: CASSLGSQSEAFF; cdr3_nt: TGTGCCAGCAGCTTAGGATCACAGAGTGAAGCTTTCTTT
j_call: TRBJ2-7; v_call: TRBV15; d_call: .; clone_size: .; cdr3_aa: CATSVGDIVGEQYF; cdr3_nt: TGTGCCACCAGTGTGGGGGACATCGTCGGCGAGCAGTACTTC
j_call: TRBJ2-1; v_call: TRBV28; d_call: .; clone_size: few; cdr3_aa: CASSEDGPYNEQFF; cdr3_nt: TGTGCCAGCAGTGAGGACGGACCGTACAATGAGCAGTTCTTC
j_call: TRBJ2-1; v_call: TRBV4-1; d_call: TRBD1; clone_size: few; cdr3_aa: CTSSHLTGGNEQFF; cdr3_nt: TGCACCAGCAGCCACCTAACAGGGGGCAATGAGCAGTTCTTC
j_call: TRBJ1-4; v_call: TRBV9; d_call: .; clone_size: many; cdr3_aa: CASSAEGLTNEKLFF; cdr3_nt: TGTGCCAGCAGCGCCGAGGGGTTGACTAATGAAAAACTGTTTTTT
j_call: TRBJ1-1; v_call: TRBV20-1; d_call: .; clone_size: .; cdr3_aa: CSASGGSGDTEAFF; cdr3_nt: TGCAGTGCTAGTGGCGGTTCGGGTGACACTGAAGCTTTCTTT
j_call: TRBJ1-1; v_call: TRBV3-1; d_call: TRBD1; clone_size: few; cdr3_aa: CASSQDRAGGRLAEAFF; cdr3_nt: TGTGCCAGCAGCCAAGATAGGGCAGGGGGCCGATTAGCTGAAGCTTTCTTT
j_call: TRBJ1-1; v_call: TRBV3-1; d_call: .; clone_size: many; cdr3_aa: CASSQVGNTEAFF; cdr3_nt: TGTGCCAGCAGCCAAGTAGGGAACACTGAAGCTTTCTTT
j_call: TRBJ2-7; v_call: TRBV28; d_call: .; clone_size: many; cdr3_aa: CASSLPGNTYEQYF; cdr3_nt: TGTGCCAGCAGTTTACCCGGGAACACCTACGAGCAGTACTTC
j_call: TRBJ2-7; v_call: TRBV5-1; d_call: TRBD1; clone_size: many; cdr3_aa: CASTTGTGIHEQYF; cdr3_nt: TGCGCCAGCACCACCGGGACAGGGATTCACGAGCAGTACTTC
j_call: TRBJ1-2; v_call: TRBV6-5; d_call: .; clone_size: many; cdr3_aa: CASSYSLDRPYGYTF; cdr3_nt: TGTGCCAGCAGTTACTCGCTTGACAGGCCCTATGGCTACACCTTC
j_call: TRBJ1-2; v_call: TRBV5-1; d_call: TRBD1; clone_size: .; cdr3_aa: CASSSTGTGTGYTF; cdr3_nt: TGCGCCAGCAGTTCAACCGGGACAGGGACTGGCTACACCTTC
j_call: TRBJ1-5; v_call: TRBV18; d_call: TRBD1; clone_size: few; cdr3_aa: CASSPLGQGAQPQHF; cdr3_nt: TGTGCCAGCTCACCACTGGGACAGGGCGCTCAGCCCCAGCATTTT
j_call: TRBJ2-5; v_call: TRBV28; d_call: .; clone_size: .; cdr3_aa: CASKTRTDRQETQYF; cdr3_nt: TGTGCCAGCAAAACCCGGACCGATCGCCAAGAGACCCAGTACTTC